What follows are 13 T cell receptor beta chains derived from one specimen sequenced in a study of blood T cell repertoires in COVID-19. TCRdb's copy holds only in-frame clones and misses some; the assay was immunoSEQ multiplex PCR. The table records around 110,000 clones, over 80% of them present only once. Specimen: PBMCs or T cells enriched from blood (not recorded which). The origin of the receptors is a woman in her 30s who had recovered from COVID-19.

A single count supports this clone. The rearrangement joins TRBV5-4 to TRBJ2-7; TRBD2 matches at 10 bases. Germline trimming cut 0 bases from V and 5 bases from J; bases unmatched to any gene: 2. CDR3 size: 14 residues. Germline V gene data show CDR1 as SGHNT and CDR2 as YYREEE (reference sequence). The CDR3 region is CASSLDLAGDEQYF. CDR3 nucleotide sequence: TGTGCCAGCAGCTTGGATCTAGCGGGAGACGAGCAGTACTTC.

The chain combines TRBV6-5 with TRBJ2-7, with 7 bases that match TRBD2. CDR1 is MNHEY and CDR2 is SVGAGI in the germline V gene. The CDR3 runs to 14 residues. V lost 6 bases and J lost 0; bases outside the gene matches: 5. The CDR3 DNA reads as TGTGCCAGCAGGAGAGGCGGGAGCTCCTACGAGCAGTACTTC. Protein sequence: CASRRGGSSYEQYF.

CDR3 in amino acids: CASRKYQDIETDTQYF. The DNA for the CDR3 is TGCGCCAGCAGAAAGTACCAGGACATCGAAACAGATACGCAGTATTTT. The chain has TRBV5-1 and TRBJ2-3, with a weak D call TRBD1 (5 bases). The CDR3 spans 16 residues. Looked up from germline, CDR1 is SGHRS and CDR2 is YFSETQ. Trimming shortened V by 5 bases and J by 3 bases, and 19 bases separated the two germline ends. Based on the CDR3 plus reference TRBV5-1 and TRBJ2-3, the full variable domain is KAGVTQTPRYLIKTRGQQVTLSCSPISGHRSVSWYQQTPGQGLQFLFEYFSETQRNKGNFPGRFSGRQFSNSRSEMNVSTLELGDSALYLCASRKYQDIETDTQYFGPGTRLTVL.

The chain combines TRBV7-8 with TRBJ2-7; 10 bases align to TRBD1. The V gene end was trimmed by 5 bases and the J gene end by 10 bases; junction bases not matched to a gene: 5. The length of the CDR3 is 12 residues. CDR1 is SGHVS and CDR2 is FQNEAQ in the germline V gene. The CDR3 DNA sequence: TGTGCCAGCAGCCGAGACAGGGGGCCTCAGTACTTC. This gives the protein CASSRDRGPQYF.

In this sample, this clone turned up a few times. The chain carries TRBV7-2 and TRBJ1-5, with D possibly TRBD1 on 5 matching bases. Germline V gene lookup returns CDR1 SGHTA and CDR2 FQGNSA. The CDR3 has 14 residues. Trimming pared 2 bases from V and 2 bases from J, leaving 7 bases between. CDR3 nucleotides: TGTGCCAGCAGCTTATGGGGGGGCAATCAGCCCCAGCATTTT. This codes for CASSLWGGNQPQHF.

The count of this clone is one. The genes are TRBV4-2 and TRBJ2-1, with D possibly TRBD2 on 5 matching bases. Germline V gene data show CDR1 as LGHNA and CDR2 as YNFKEQ. This CDR3 contains 15 residues. V lost 4 bases to trimming and J lost 1 base, with 11 bases between them. The DNA for the CDR3 is TGTGCCAGCAGCCCCGGGGAGCGGTCCTACAATGAGCAGTTCTTC. Translating it yields CASSPGERSYNEQFF.

This chain connects TRBV5-1 to TRBJ2-3; 15 bases match TRBD2. Germline CDR1 is SGHRS and CDR2 is YFSETQ. V shed 4 bases and J 4 bases; nucleotides not matched to a gene: 4. This CDR3 is built from 16 residues. This CDR3 reads CASSPGTSGRSDTQYF. In nucleotides, the CDR3 is TGCGCCAGCAGCCCCGGGACTAGCGGGAGGTCAGATACGCAGTATTTT.

The V gene is TRBV4-3, the J gene TRBJ2-3, with 9 bases identical to TRBD2. The length of the CDR3 is 17 residues. Germline CDR1 LGHNA, CDR2 YSLEER. V was pared by 0 bases and J by 4 bases, with 8 bases of the junction left unmatched. DNA for the CDR3: TGCGCCAGCAGCCAAGATTGGAGCGCGGGAGGGGCAGATACGCAGTATTTT. Translation: CASSQDWSAGGADTQYF.

The chain is built from TRBV4-3 and TRBJ2-4, with 7 bases that match TRBD1. Germline values: CDR1 LGHNA, CDR2 YSLEER. Losses at the gene ends were 0 bases for V and 7 bases for J; bases not matched to a gene: 3. The CDR3 consists of 14 residues. The DNA of the CDR3 is TGCGCCAGCAGCCAAGATGGCAGGGGGAACATTCAGTACTTC. Translation gives CASSQDGRGNIQYF.

In this sample, this clone turned up a few times. Relative to the germline gene, one junction end is altered; a read error may explain this. The J gene is TRBJ2-7, the V gene TRBV14; a possible D gene is TRBD2 (6 bases). The CDR3 extends over 19 amino acids. The germline V gene has CDR1 SGHDN and CDR2 FVKESK. The CDR3 nucleotides are TGTGCCAGCACCCAAGACTCCACCATGCCGGGACTCCTACCTTACGAGCAGTACTTC. It codes for CASTQDSTMPGLLPYEQYF. Based on the CDR3 plus reference TRBV14 and TRBJ2-7, the full variable domain is EAGVTQFPSHSVIEKGQTVTLRCDPISGHDNLYWYRRVMGKEIKFLLHFVKESKQDESGMPNNRFLAERTGGTYSTLKVQPAELEDSGVYFCASTQDSTMPGLLPYEQYFGPGTRLTVT.

This chain uses TRBV7-2 with TRBJ2-7; 13 bases agree with TRBD2. Trimming cost V 6 bases and J 3 bases; bases outside gene matches: 14. This CDR3 is 18 amino acids long. The germline V gene encodes CDR1 SGHTA and CDR2 FQGNSA. CDR3 nucleotides: TGTGCCAGCAGTTATCCTTCGACTAGCGGGGGGTTATTCTACGAGCAGTACTTC. Translation gives CASSYPSTSGGLFYEQYF. Based on the CDR3 plus reference TRBV7-2 and TRBJ2-7, the full variable domain is GAGVSQSPSNKVTEKGKDVELRCDPISGHTALYWYRQSLGQGLEFLIYFQGNSAPDKSGLPSDRFSAERTGGSVSTLTIQRTQQEDSAVYLCASSYPSTSGGLFYEQYFGPGTRLTVT.

The V call is TRBV4-1, the J call TRBJ2-7, with TRBD2 as a possible D gene (6 bases). Trimming took 1 base from V and 4 from J, leaving 14 bases between them. Per the germline V gene, CDR1 is MGHRA and CDR2 is YSYEKL. The CDR3 contains 15 residues. The CDR3 loop reads CASSQVEGRVYEQYF. The CDR3 nucleotides read TGCGCCAGCAGCCAAGTGGAGGGCCGGGTTTACGAGCAGTACTTC.

The chain is built from TRBV9 and TRBJ1-5; tentative D call: TRBD1 (5 bases). The CDR3 runs to 17 residues. CDR1 is SGDLS, CDR2 YYNGEE, per germline. Trimming removed 0 bases from V and 1 base from J, with 14 bases in between. In DNA form, the CDR3 reads TGTGCCAGCAGCGTAGGGGCAGGGCTTACAAGCAATCAGCCCCAGCATTTT. Protein product: CASSVGAGLTSNQPQHF.